This entry features one TCR beta chain sequence. This entry is derived from a study of blood T cell repertoires in COVID-19. Across the study: Samples of COVID-19 (acute and convalescent) were obtained from the United States, Italy and Spain. PBMCs, B-cell-depleted T cells, or T cells provided the cDNA or gDNA that made up the material.

CDR3 length: 17 amino acids. V trimming: 5 bases; J trimming: 2 bases; junction bases outside the gene matches: 13. Germline V lookup: CDR1 PRHDT, CDR2 FYEKMQ (reference sequence). Using immunoSEQ multiplex PCR, the repertoire was profiled, and TCRdb retains in-frame clones only, with some absent. The sample holds 9,500 to 15,000 clones, about 92% seen once. The material sequenced was peripheral blood. This chain joins TRBV13 and TRBJ2-3; 7 nucleotides align to TRBD1. This clonotype originated in a man aged 65 to 79 with active COVID-19. For the CDR3, the DNA is TGTGCCAGCAGCCCTACCGAGGGGGCCATATACACAGATACGCAGTATTTT. Its protein is CASSPTEGAIYTDTQYF.